This is a list of T cell receptor beta chains from one sample in a study of Ad26.COV2.S vaccination and SARS-CoV-2 variants. Only in-frame clones appear in the TCRdb table, and some are missing; sequencing was by immunoSEQ multiplex PCR. The sample consists of about 350,000 clones, around 84% of them appearing once. The specimen was peripheral blood, collected in a trial of Ad26.COV2.S vaccine versus placebo. The source of these receptors is a person between 18 and 59 years old who received the Ad26.COV2.S COVID-19 vaccine or a placebo. Each CDR3 is given with its conserved first and last residue. Fields, in order: V gene, clone size, J gene, D gene, CDR3 length, CDR3 protein, CDR3 DNA. A D gene is named only where the DNA matches it firmly. The size entry is marked missing in some rows and otherwise reads once, few, many or a size class.

v_call: TRBV2
clone_size: .
j_call: TRBJ2-2
d_call: .
cdr3_length: 15
cdr3_aa: CASNKGRWNTGELFF
cdr3_nt: TGTGCCAGCAATAAGGGGAGATGGAACACCGGGGAGCTGTTTTTT

v_call: TRBV7-9
clone_size: .
j_call: TRBJ2-3
d_call: TRBD1
cdr3_length: 17
cdr3_aa: CASSLGAGTGSTDTQYF
cdr3_nt: TGTGCCAGCAGCTTAGGGGCCGGGACAGGGAGCACAGATACGCAGTATTTT

v_call: TRBV27
clone_size: .
j_call: TRBJ1-1
d_call: .
cdr3_length: 12
cdr3_aa: CASSFLGDEAFF
cdr3_nt: TGTGCCAGCAGTTTTTTAGGAGATGAAGCTTTCTTT

v_call: TRBV9
clone_size: few
j_call: TRBJ1-1
d_call: .
cdr3_length: 15
cdr3_aa: CASSVTGDDRTEAFF
cdr3_nt: TGTGCCAGCAGCGTGACGGGGGACGACCGAACTGAAGCTTTCTTT

v_call: TRBV3-1/TRBV3-2
clone_size: .
j_call: TRBJ1-4
d_call: .
cdr3_length: 14
cdr3_aa: CASSHRYRDEKLFF
cdr3_nt: TGTGCCAGCAGCCACCGATACAGGGATGAAAAACTGTTTTTT

v_call: TRBV30
clone_size: .
j_call: TRBJ2-7
d_call: TRBD2
cdr3_length: 15
cdr3_aa: CAWSPSGASVGEQYF
cdr3_nt: TGTGCCTGGAGTCCAAGCGGGGCCTCTGTCGGCGAGCAGTACTTC

v_call: TRBV12-3/TRBV12-4
clone_size: .
j_call: TRBJ1-2
d_call: .
cdr3_length: 13
cdr3_aa: CASSQGPNYGYTF
cdr3_nt: TGTGCCAGCAGCCAGGGGCCTAACTATGGCTACACCTTC

v_call: TRBV7-9
clone_size: .
j_call: TRBJ2-2
d_call: TRBD2
cdr3_length: 18
cdr3_aa: CASSPRTSGSSDTGELFF
cdr3_nt: TGTGCCAGCAGCCCTAGGACTAGCGGGAGTTCTGACACCGGGGAGCTGTTTTTT

v_call: TRBV29-1
clone_size: .
j_call: TRBJ2-3
d_call: .
cdr3_length: 14
cdr3_aa: CSVVDSPALNTQYF
cdr3_nt: TGCAGCGTTGTAGACAGTCCCGCGCTGAATACGCAGTATTTT

v_call: TRBV7-9
clone_size: once
j_call: TRBJ2-7
d_call: .
cdr3_length: 11
cdr3_aa: CASSLSDEQYF
cdr3_nt: TGTGCCAGCAGCCTCTCAGACGAGCAGTACTTC

v_call: TRBV28
clone_size: .
j_call: TRBJ2-1
d_call: TRBD2
cdr3_length: 14
cdr3_aa: CASVLAGNYNEQFF
cdr3_nt: TGTGCCAGCGTACTAGCGGGAAACTACAATGAGCAGTTCTTC

v_call: TRBV6-5
clone_size: .
j_call: TRBJ2-7
d_call: TRBD1
cdr3_length: 14
cdr3_aa: CASSYVQGEYEQYF
cdr3_nt: TGTGCCAGCAGTTACGTACAGGGGGAGTACGAGCAGTACTTC

v_call: TRBV7-2
clone_size: .
j_call: TRBJ2-7
d_call: TRBD2
cdr3_length: 15
cdr3_aa: CASSPYSGREGEQYF
cdr3_nt: TGTGCCAGCAGCCCCTATAGCGGGAGGGAGGGCGAGCAGTACTTC

v_call: TRBV30
clone_size: once
j_call: TRBJ1-6
d_call: .
cdr3_length: 15
cdr3_aa: CAWSVKQRDNSPLHF
cdr3_nt: TGTGCCTGGAGTGTAAAACAGCGGGATAATTCACCCCTCCACTTT

v_call: TRBV11-2
clone_size: .
j_call: TRBJ2-7
d_call: TRBD2
cdr3_length: 15
cdr3_aa: CASSTSSGLEYEQYF
cdr3_nt: TGTGCCAGCAGCACTAGCAGCGGACTAGAATACGAGCAGTACTTC

v_call: TRBV4-2
clone_size: few
j_call: TRBJ2-5
d_call: TRBD1
cdr3_length: 16
cdr3_aa: CASSQATGGTQETQYF
cdr3_nt: TGTGCCAGCAGCCAAGCGACAGGGGGCACCCAAGAGACCCAGTACTTC

v_call: TRBV5-1
clone_size: .
j_call: TRBJ2-7
d_call: .
cdr3_length: 12
cdr3_aa: CASSLVPYEQYF
cdr3_nt: TGCGCCAGCAGCTTGGTCCCCTACGAGCAGTACTTC

v_call: TRBV5-1
clone_size: .
j_call: TRBJ2-2
d_call: TRBD1
cdr3_length: 14
cdr3_aa: CASSSGQATGELFF
cdr3_nt: TGCGCCAGCAGCTCGGGACAGGCCACCGGGGAGCTGTTTTTT

v_call: TRBV6-5
clone_size: .
j_call: TRBJ1-2
d_call: TRBD1
cdr3_length: 15
cdr3_aa: CATKKNRGGSYGYTF
cdr3_nt: TGTGCCACCAAGAAAAACAGGGGGGGGTCCTATGGCTACACCTTC

v_call: TRBV6-6
clone_size: few
j_call: TRBJ1-2
d_call: .
cdr3_length: 15
cdr3_aa: CASSFSGWGEGGYTF
cdr3_nt: TGTGCCAGCAGTTTCTCCGGGTGGGGGGAAGGCGGCTACACCTTC

v_call: TRBV28
clone_size: .
j_call: TRBJ1-4
d_call: .
cdr3_length: 17
cdr3_aa: CASPNRRSRATNEKLFF
cdr3_nt: TGTGCCAGTCCGAACAGGAGGTCCCGGGCAACTAATGAAAAACTGTTTTTT

v_call: TRBV5-1
clone_size: .
j_call: TRBJ2-5
d_call: TRBD2
cdr3_length: 16
cdr3_aa: CASSLGLAGFQETQYF
cdr3_nt: TGCGCCAGCAGCTTGGGGCTAGCGGGGTTCCAAGAGACCCAGTACTTC

v_call: TRBV6-2/TRBV6-3
clone_size: .
j_call: TRBJ2-2
d_call: .
cdr3_length: 16
cdr3_aa: CASSPIQFANTGELFF
cdr3_nt: TGTGCCAGCAGCCCCATTCAATTCGCGAACACCGGGGAGCTGTTTTTT

v_call: TRBV9
clone_size: .
j_call: TRBJ2-1
d_call: TRBD1
cdr3_length: 15
cdr3_aa: CASTYRDSFYNEQFF
cdr3_nt: TGTGCCAGCACCTACCGGGACAGCTTCTACAATGAGCAGTTCTTC

v_call: TRBV30
clone_size: .
j_call: TRBJ1-2
d_call: .
cdr3_length: 15
cdr3_aa: CAWSAGLTPFYGYTF
cdr3_nt: TGTGCCTGGTCCGCTGGTTTGACACCTTTCTATGGCTACACCTTC

v_call: TRBV7-2
clone_size: .
j_call: TRBJ2-2
d_call: TRBD2
cdr3_length: 18
cdr3_aa: CASSQRLAGIPNTGELFF
cdr3_nt: TGTGCCAGCAGTCAACGGCTAGCGGGCATCCCGAACACCGGGGAGCTGTTTTTT

v_call: TRBV5-6
clone_size: .
j_call: TRBJ2-3
d_call: TRBD1
cdr3_length: 15
cdr3_aa: CASSWSGQATGTQYF
cdr3_nt: TGTGCCAGCAGTTGGTCGGGACAGGCCACGGGTACGCAGTATTTT

v_call: TRBV5-4
clone_size: .
j_call: TRBJ2-5
d_call: TRBD2
cdr3_length: 15
cdr3_aa: CASSWALAVQETQYF
cdr3_nt: TGTGCCAGCAGCTGGGCACTAGCGGTCCAAGAGACCCAGTACTTC

v_call: TRBV19
clone_size: .
j_call: TRBJ2-2
d_call: .
cdr3_length: 15
cdr3_aa: CASRKDLPYTGELFF
cdr3_nt: TGTGCCAGTAGAAAAGACCTACCGTACACCGGGGAGCTGTTTTTT

v_call: TRBV6-5
clone_size: once
j_call: TRBJ1-2
d_call: .
cdr3_length: 13
cdr3_aa: CASMRGRGEGYTF
cdr3_nt: TGTGCCAGCATGAGGGGACGGGGTGAGGGCTACACCTTC

v_call: TRBV4-1
clone_size: .
j_call: TRBJ2-2
d_call: .
cdr3_length: 12
cdr3_aa: CASSQDPGELFF
cdr3_nt: TGCGCCAGCAGCCAAGATCCAGGCGAGCTGTTTTTT

v_call: TRBV29-1
clone_size: .
j_call: TRBJ2-7
d_call: .
cdr3_length: 15
cdr3_aa: CSVEMTNRRVYEQYF
cdr3_nt: TGCAGCGTTGAGATGACGAACCGAAGGGTTTACGAGCAGTACTTC

v_call: TRBV18
clone_size: .
j_call: TRBJ2-7
d_call: TRBD1
cdr3_length: 16
cdr3_aa: CASSPPGDRVPYEQYF
cdr3_nt: TGTGCCAGCTCACCACCGGGGGACAGGGTACCCTACGAGCAGTACTTC

v_call: TRBV2
clone_size: .
j_call: TRBJ2-6
d_call: .
cdr3_length: 15
cdr3_aa: CASSKGSSGANVLTF
cdr3_nt: TGTGCCAGCAGTAAAGGGAGCTCTGGGGCCAACGTCCTGACTTTC

v_call: TRBV19
clone_size: few
j_call: TRBJ2-3
d_call: TRBD1
cdr3_length: 13
cdr3_aa: CATRQGAEDTQYF
cdr3_nt: TGTGCCACCCGACAGGGGGCGGAAGATACGCAGTATTTT

v_call: TRBV2
clone_size: many
j_call: TRBJ2-1
d_call: TRBD2
cdr3_length: 15
cdr3_aa: CASRGLAGAVGEQFF
cdr3_nt: TGTGCCAGCAGGGGACTAGCGGGAGCGGTGGGTGAGCAGTTCTTC

v_call: TRBV10-2
clone_size: many
j_call: TRBJ1-2
d_call: TRBD1
cdr3_length: 15
cdr3_aa: CASRGTGWANYGYTF
cdr3_nt: TGCGCCAGCAGGGGGACAGGGTGGGCGAACTATGGCTACACCTTC

v_call: TRBV10-1
clone_size: once
j_call: TRBJ2-7
d_call: .
cdr3_length: 14
cdr3_aa: CASQPSETPGKQYF
cdr3_nt: TGCGCCAGCCAACCTTCGGAAACTCCGGGGAAGCAGTACTTC

v_call: TRBV19
clone_size: .
j_call: TRBJ2-7
d_call: .
cdr3_length: 12
cdr3_aa: CASSSPPGEQYF
cdr3_nt: TGTGCCAGTAGTAGCCCCCCAGGGGAGCAGTACTTC

v_call: TRBV11-2
clone_size: .
j_call: TRBJ2-5
d_call: .
cdr3_length: 17
cdr3_aa: CASSLPPPGARGETQYF
cdr3_nt: TGTGCCAGCAGCTTACCCCCCCCGGGGGCCCGGGGAGAGACCCAGTACTTC

v_call: TRBV6-5
clone_size: .
j_call: TRBJ2-3
d_call: TRBD2
cdr3_length: 15
cdr3_aa: CAGGGVSGATDTQYF
cdr3_nt: TGTGCCGGGGGGGGAGTGAGCGGTGCCACAGATACGCAGTATTTT